This T cell receptor (beta chain) comes out of a study of regulatory T cells in long-lasting Graves disease. Background on the study: Freshly diagnosed Graves' patients had used antithyroid drugs for under 3 months. Findings and limits, study-wide: There was favoring of TRBV28, TRBJ1-2 and TRBJ2-5 in persistent disease. Newly diagnosed patients had higher TCR diversity than persistent Graves' patients did.

The time point here: newly diagnosed GD, antithyroid drugs for less than 3 months. PBMC RNA was the source of the TCR library. CDR3 size: 15 residues. Germline V gene lookup returns CDR1 SNHLY and CDR2 FYNNEI. Deletions cut 6 bases from V and 3 bases from J, with 17 bases between. Assembly of TCR beta libraries relied on iRepertoire HTBI primers together with Arm-PCR of CDR3 regions. One entry per CDR3 protein, called by TCRdb with MiXCR from the multiplex PCR reads. The repertoire holds around 420,000 distinct CDR3 sequences, with less than 20% as singletons. This clonotype was detected ten times or more. Antigen: not known.

Sample: peripheral blood mononuclear cells (PBMCs), taken at new diagnosis, from a patient treated with antithyroid drugs. The chain uses TRBV2 and TRBJ1-2; the D gene is possibly TRBD1 (5 bases). This TCR was sampled from a female donor with Graves disease. The DNA of the CDR3 is TGTGCCAGCAGACGCGGAGGGGAACGGTACTATGGCTACACCTTC. This gives the protein CASRRGGERYYGYTF.